Below are 15 T cell receptor beta chains sequenced from a single sample in a study of blood T cell repertoires in COVID-19. The table came from immunoSEQ multiplex PCR; TCRdb's copy has only in-frame clones and leaves some out. This table has about 220,000 clones, over 75% appearing once. Material: peripheral blood. All receptors come from a human donor in a cohort sampled during active COVID-19.

The gene calls are TRBV30 and TRBJ1-3; D unclear. CDR1 GTSNPN and CDR2 SVGIG come from the germline V gene (reference sequence). The CDR3 contains 16 residues. V was cut by 0 bases and J by 0 bases, with 12 bases left in between. CDR3 nucleotide sequence: TGTGCCTGGAGTGTACACCCGCGGAGCTCTGGAAACACCATATATTTT. This translates into CAWSVHPRSSGNTIYF.

The J gene is TRBJ2-1, the V gene TRBV18; possibly TRBD2 for D (6 bases). Germline CDR1 reads KGHSH; CDR2 reads LQKENI. The CDR3 consists of 15 residues. Trimming took off 6 bases at V and 8 bases at J, with 20 bases between the two ends. The CDR3 nucleotides are TGTGCCAGCTCGCCCGGGACTCCCCCCGGAGATGAGCAGTTCTTC. Protein sequence: CASSPGTPPGDEQFF. The variable domain in full, with the rest retrieved from reference TRBV18 and TRBJ2-1, is NAGVMQNPRHLVRRRGQEARLRCSPMKGHSHVYWYRQLPEEGLKFMVYLQKENIIDESGMPKERFSAEFPKEGPSILRIQQVVRGDSAAYFCASSPGTPPGDEQFFGPGTRLTVL.

This chain uses TRBV5-4 with TRBJ2-1, with D possibly being TRBD2 (5 bases). The CDR3 length is 14 residues. Trimming shortened V by 1 base and J by 7 bases, and 12 bases separated the two germline ends. Germline V gene data show CDR1 as SGHNT and CDR2 as YYREEE (reference sequence). CDR3 DNA: TGTGCCAGCAGCTTGAGAGGGCCGGGGAATGAGCAGTTCTTC. Translating gives CASSLRGPGNEQFF. Complete variable domain (other parts from reference TRBV5-4 and TRBJ2-1): ETGVTQSPTHLIKTRGQQVTLRCSSQSGHNTVSWYQQALGQGPQFIFQYYREEENGRGNFPPRFSGLQFPNYSSELNVNALELDDSALYLCASSLRGPGNEQFFGPGTRLTVL.

The chain combines TRBV28 with TRBJ2-7; D is undetermined. Germline CDR1 reads MDHEN; CDR2 reads SYDVKM. Trimming removed 4 bases from V and 11 bases from J, with 12 bases in between. The CDR3 is 11 residues long. In DNA, the CDR3 is TGTGCCAGCAGTTCGGCGGAGTGGGAGTACTTC. As protein: CASSSAEWEYF.

In its sample, this clone was seen many times. This rearrangement joins TRBV7-8 to TRBJ2-7, with unresolved D. From germline, CDR1 is SGHVS and CDR2 FQNEAQ. The CDR3 runs 15 residues. V lost 5 bases and J 6 bases, leaving 20 bases between the germline ends. The CDR3 is CASSHMVMPVREQYF. The CDR3 coding sequence is TGTGCCAGCAGCCATATGGTGATGCCAGTCCGCGAGCAGTACTTC.

The chain recombines TRBV18 with TRBJ2-1; 7 nucleotides line up with TRBD1. The CDR3 extends over 16 amino acids. The ends lost 3 bases at V and 7 bases at J; junction bases unmatched: 12. CDR1 and CDR2 from the germline V gene are KGHSH and LQKENI. DNA for the CDR3: TGTGCCAGCTCACCTAACCGGGACAGTAGACAAAATGAGCAGTTCTTC. Translated: CASSPNRDSRQNEQFF.

The chain employs TRBV30 and TRBJ1-3, with TRBD1 identical over 7 bases. The trim removed 0 bases at V and 2 bases at J, leaving 1 base unmatched. The CDR3 has 14 amino acids. From germline, CDR1 is GTSNPN and CDR2 SVGIG (reference sequence). This CDR3 is CAWSVTGAGNTIYF. The DNA for the CDR3 is TGTGCCTGGAGTGTTACAGGGGCTGGAAACACCATATATTTT.

The chain employs TRBV28 and TRBJ2-1, with D perhaps matching TRBD1 (6 bases). Trimming shortened V by 6 bases and J by 9 bases, and 18 bases separated the two germline ends. Germline V CDR1 and CDR2: MDHEN, SYDVKM. CDR3 length: 14 amino acids. Here the CDR3 reads CASREMVQGSEQFF. The CDR3 DNA reads as TGTGCCAGCAGAGAAATGGTCCAGGGGTCTGAGCAGTTCTTC.

This chain links TRBV11-3 with TRBJ2-2, with 9 bases identical to TRBD1. V was pared by 5 bases and J by 5 bases, with 6 bases of the junction left unmatched. Germline CDR1 reads SGHNT; CDR2 reads YENEEA. CDR3 length: 15 residues. In nucleotides, the CDR3 is TGTGCCAGCAGCCCTCGACAGGGGGGAACCGGGGAGCTGTTTTTT. It encodes CASSPRQGGTGELFF.

This clone has only a few counts. This rearrangement joins TRBV14 to TRBJ1-2, with 12 positions matching TRBD1. The length of the CDR3 is 16 residues. The trim removed 4 bases at V and 4 bases at J, leaving 7 bases unmatched. Germline V gives CDR1 SGHDN, CDR2 FVKESK. CDR3 protein: CASSPSGTGGVYGYTF. The DNA for the CDR3 is TGTGCCAGCAGCCCCTCAGGGACAGGGGGCGTCTATGGCTACACCTTC.

The rearrangement uses TRBV10-3 and TRBJ2-3, with D perhaps matching TRBD1 (5 bases). Germline CDR1 ENHRY, CDR2 SYGVKD. The CDR3 contains 14 residues. V was pared by 4 bases and J by 5 bases, with 13 bases between. The CDR3 DNA reads as TGTGCCATCAGTGGGTGGCAGGGTGGAGATACGCAGTATTTT. This codes for CAISGWQGGDTQYF.

The rearrangement uses TRBV25-1 and TRBJ2-1; TRBD2 agrees at 7 bases. This CDR3 contains 13 residues. CDR1 is MGHDK and CDR2 is SYGVNS in the germline V gene. Losses at the gene ends were 7 bases for V and 6 bases for J; bases not matched to a gene: 6. CDR3 bases: TGTGCCAGCAAAGGCAGCGGGATCAATGAGCAGTTCTTC. Protein product: CASKGSGINEQFF.

The chain uses TRBV7-9 and TRBJ1-4, with 9 bases matching TRBD1. Germline CDR1 and CDR2: SEHNR and FQNEAQ (reference sequence). V was pared by 3 bases and J by 4 bases, with 6 bases of the junction left unmatched. The CDR3 is made up of 16 amino acids. CDR3 in DNA: TGTGCCAGCAGCTTCCACAGGGGGCATAATAATGAAAAACTGTTTTTT. This sequence encodes CASSFHRGHNNEKLFF.

This chain links TRBV18 with TRBJ2-7; 9 nucleotides line up with TRBD2. CDR3 size: 15 residues. Unmatched junction bases numbered 11, after V lost 6 bases and J lost 5 bases. CDR1 is KGHSH and CDR2 is LQKENI in the germline V gene. The chain's CDR3 is CASSRRGRALDEQYF. Written as DNA, the CDR3 is TGTGCCAGCTCCCGGCGCGGGAGGGCCTTAGACGAGCAGTACTTC.

J is TRBJ2-7 and V is TRBV7-2; 8 bases fit TRBD1. The CDR3 consists of 14 residues. From germline, CDR1 is SGHTA and CDR2 FQGNSA. The trim removed 5 bases at V and 7 bases at J, leaving 10 bases unmatched. CDR3 region: CASSLGRGLDEQYF. As DNA, the CDR3 is TGTGCCAGCAGCCTCGGCAGGGGGCTAGATGAGCAGTACTTC.